A single sample is the source of the 13 T cell receptor beta chains below, sequenced in a study of cytomegalovirus exposure and HLA in healthy donors. The PCR had 60 Vbeta and 13 Jbeta primers. The protocol was immunoSEQ multiplex PCR, while the TCRdb copy is restricted to in-frame clones and leaves out a portion. The data hold around 130,000 clones, with 75% observed a single time. Specimen: PBMCs. The receptors were gathered from a woman in her forties in good health and CMV-seropositive.

The V call is TRBV6-1, the J call TRBJ2-7, with D tentatively TRBD1 (5 bases). Per the germline V gene, CDR1 is MNHNS and CDR2 is SASEGT. This CDR3 has 13 amino acids. Deletions cut 10 bases from V and 2 bases from J, with 15 bases between. CDR3 amino acids: CATKKGSAYEQYF. The DNA for the CDR3 is TGTGCCACCAAGAAGGGGTCCGCCTACGAGCAGTACTTC.

The chain couples TRBV12-5 to TRBJ1-2; D call uncertain. Germline loops: CDR1 LGHNT, CDR2 FRNRAP. This CDR3 comprises 12 residues. V lost 3 bases, J lost 6 bases, and 8 bases lay in between. The CDR3: CASGFRSDGYTF. The CDR3 DNA sequence: TGTGCTAGTGGTTTCAGATCAGATGGCTACACCTTC. Together with reference TRBV12-5 and TRBJ1-2, the CDR3 gives the full variable domain: DARVTQTPRHKVTEMGQEVTMRCQPILGHNTVFWYRQTMMQGLELLAYFRNRAPLDDSGMPKDRFSAEMPDATLATLKIQPSEPRDSAVYFCASGFRSDGYTFGSGTRLTVV.

J is TRBJ2-7 and V is TRBV6-5; TRBD1 agrees at 9 bases. V gave up 6 bases and J gave up 1 base; unmatched junction bases: 7. The length of the CDR3 is 15 residues. Germline loops: CDR1 MNHEY, CDR2 SVGAGI. CDR3 amino acids: CASSQPGQGSYEQYF. CDR3 DNA: TGTGCCAGCAGCCAACCGGGACAGGGTTCCTACGAGCAGTACTTC.

This chain uses TRBV15 with TRBJ2-7; the match to TRBD1 covers 8 bases. The CDR3 is 16 residues long. CDR1 LNHNV and CDR2 YYDKDF come from the germline V gene (reference sequence). The V segment lost 0 bases and the J segment 6 bases; nucleotides outside the gene matches: 10. CDR3 in amino acids: CATSRDPQGASLEQYF. The CDR3 region has the DNA TGTGCCACCAGCAGAGATCCTCAGGGGGCTTCCCTCGAGCAGTACTTC.

This clone appeared a single time. The chain couples TRBV5-1 to TRBJ2-5, with 7 bases identical to TRBD2. After removal of 4 bases from V and 2 bases from J, the junction contained 5 bases not matched to a gene. The CDR3 is made up of 14 amino acids. Germline V gene lookup returns CDR1 SGHRS and CDR2 YFSETQ. The CDR3 bases are TGCGCCAGCAGCGGTAGCGGGCAACAAGAGACCCAGTACTTC. It encodes CASSGSGQQETQYF.

V usage is TRBV6-4 and J usage is TRBJ2-1; no clear D. The CDR3 consists of 13 residues. V was trimmed by 8 bases and J by 4 bases, leaving 12 bases between them. Germline CDR1 MRHNA, CDR2 SNTAGT. As DNA, the CDR3 is TGTGCCAGCTCCCCCAGCGTATACAATGAGCAGTTCTTC. Protein sequence: CASSPSVYNEQFF.

The rearrangement uses TRBV7-3 and TRBJ1-3; 7 bases agree with TRBD1. CDR3 length: 15 amino acids. The ends lost 0 bases at V and 3 bases at J; junction bases unmatched: 2. Germline CDR1 is SGHTA and CDR2 is FQGTGA. The CDR3 nucleotides read TGTGCCAGCAGCTTAACAGGGGGCGGTGGAAACACCATATATTTT. Translation gives CASSLTGGGGNTIYF.

The chain uses TRBV9 and TRBJ2-3; 8 nucleotides match TRBD2. V was clipped by 0 bases and J by 2 bases; unmatched bases: 5. The V gene's germline CDR1 is SGDLS and CDR2 YYNGEE. The CDR3 contains 16 residues. The CDR3 bases are TGTGCCAGCAGCGTAGAGGCGGGGGGATCCACAGATACGCAGTATTTT. Translation gives CASSVEAGGSTDTQYF. The whole variable domain, remainder taken from reference TRBV9 and TRBJ2-3, is DSGVTQTPKHLITATGQRVTLRCSPRSGDLSVYWYQQSLDQGLQFLIQYYNGEERAKGNILERFSAQQFPDLHSELNLSSLELGDSALYFCASSVEAGGSTDTQYFGPGTRLTVL.

Details on this clone: A read error may account for a junction end that differs from germline. V gene TRBV7-2 combines with J gene TRBJ2-1; 7 bases line up with TRBD1. The germline CDR1 and CDR2 sequences are SGHTA and FQGNSA. CDR3 length: 15 residues. The CDR3 DNA follows: TGTGCCAGCAGCCCACGAGGGGGCTCCGACAATGAGCAGTTCTTC. It encodes CASSPRGGSDNEQFF. The variable domain in full, completed from reference TRBV7-2 and TRBJ2-1, reads GAGVSQSPSNKVTEKGKDVELRCDPISGHTALYWYRQSLGQGLEFLIYFQGNSAPDKSGLPSDRFSAERTGGSVSTLTIQRTQQEDSAVYLCASSPRGGSDNEQFFGPGTRLTVL.

CDR3 coding DNA: TGCGCCAGCAGACCGGGACTAGCGGGAGGCAATGAGCAGTTCTTC. Amino acids: CASRPGLAGGNEQFF. The chain joins TRBV5-1 to TRBJ2-1; 15 bases are a match to TRBD2. The CDR3 has 15 residues. V lost 5 bases to trimming and J lost 6 bases; unmatched junction nucleotides: 3. Germline V gives CDR1 SGHRS, CDR2 YFSETQ.

This clone was found a few times. The V gene is TRBV6-6, the J gene TRBJ1-5, with 7 bases that match TRBD1. This CDR3 spans 13 amino acids. Germline V gene sequence: CDR1 MNHNY, CDR2 SVGAGI (reference sequence). V was pared by 4 bases and J by 4 bases, with 1 base of the junction left unmatched. As DNA, the CDR3 is TGTGCCAGCAGTTTACAGGGGAATCAGCCCCAGCATTTT. Its translation: CASSLQGNQPQHF.

This clone was found once. The chain combines TRBV5-1 with TRBJ2-3; 9 nucleotides agree with TRBD2. This CDR3 is 16 amino acids long. Germline loops: CDR1 SGHRS, CDR2 YFSETQ. V was pared by 4 bases and J by 4 bases, with 10 bases of the junction left unmatched. The CDR3 region has the DNA TGCGCCAGCAGCGTCGGTGGAGCGGGGGGTTCAGATACGCAGTATTTT. The encoded protein is CASSVGGAGGSDTQYF.

This chain joins TRBV15 and TRBJ1-5; possibly TRBD1 for D (5 bases). The V end was cut by 4 bases, the J end by 7 bases, with 14 bases between. CDR1 and CDR2 (germline): LNHNV, YYDKDF (reference sequence). This CDR3 contains 14 residues. The CDR3 DNA is TGTGCCACCAGCACCCCGGGGGTAGTACAGCCCCAGCATTTT. It codes for CATSTPGVVQPQHF. Looking up the rest from reference TRBV15 and TRBJ1-5 gives the full variable domain: DAMVIQNPRYQVTQFGKPVTLSCSQTLNHNVMYWYQQKSSQAPKLLFHYYDKDFNNEADTPDNFQSRRPNTSFCFLDIRSPGLGDTAMYLCATSTPGVVQPQHFGDGTRLSIL.